The source of this T cell receptor beta chain is a study of blood T cell repertoires in COVID-19. The overall study: Sample material is recorded as cDNA or gDNA derived from T cells, B-cell-depleted T cells, or PBMCs.

In this sample, this clone turned up once. The protocol was immunoSEQ multiplex PCR, while the TCRdb copy is restricted to in-frame clones and leaves out a portion. This table has over 300,000 clones, around nine tenths appearing once. Participants were placed into cohorts based on the clinical history they reported. Trimming took 1 base from V and 7 from J, leaving 14 bases between them. Germline loops: CDR1 SGHVS, CDR2 FQNEAQ. The CDR3 is 14 residues long. This clonotype was obtained from a woman in her thirties or forties who had recovered from COVID-19. V gene TRBV7-8 combines with J gene TRBJ2-7; possibly TRBD2 for D (6 bases). The sequenced material came from PBMCs or T cells enriched from blood (not recorded which). The CDR3 spells CASSLVAGNREQYF. DNA of the CDR3: TGTGCCAGCAGCTTAGTCGCGGGAAATAGGGAGCAGTACTTC.